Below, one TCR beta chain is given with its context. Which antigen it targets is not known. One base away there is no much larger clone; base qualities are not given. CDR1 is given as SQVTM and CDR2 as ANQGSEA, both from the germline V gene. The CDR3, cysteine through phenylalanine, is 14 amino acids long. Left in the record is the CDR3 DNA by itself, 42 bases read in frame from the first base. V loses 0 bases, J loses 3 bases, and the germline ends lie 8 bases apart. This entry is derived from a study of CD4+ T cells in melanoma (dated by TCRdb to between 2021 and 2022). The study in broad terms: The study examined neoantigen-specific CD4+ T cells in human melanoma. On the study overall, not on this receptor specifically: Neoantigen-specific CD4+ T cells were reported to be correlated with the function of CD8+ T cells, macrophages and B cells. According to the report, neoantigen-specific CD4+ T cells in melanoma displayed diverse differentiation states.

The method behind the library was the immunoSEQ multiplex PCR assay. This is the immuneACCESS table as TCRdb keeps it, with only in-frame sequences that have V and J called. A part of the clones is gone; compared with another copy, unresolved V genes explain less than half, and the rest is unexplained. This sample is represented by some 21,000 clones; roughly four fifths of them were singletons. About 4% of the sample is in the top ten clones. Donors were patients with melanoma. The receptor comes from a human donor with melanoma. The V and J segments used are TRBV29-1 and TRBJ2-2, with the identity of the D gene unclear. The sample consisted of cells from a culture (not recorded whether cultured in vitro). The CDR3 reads CSVEESRYTGELFF. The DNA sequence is TGCAGCGTTGAAGAATCTAGGTACACCGGGGAGCTGTTTTTT.